These 25 T cell receptor beta chains were sequenced from one sample in a study of T-cell memory formation after mild COVID-19. TCRdb fed the 5' RACE reads into MiXCR, producing one record per CDR3 protein. The sample comprises about 620,000 distinct CDR3 sequences, approximately 18% of which are singletons, and around 12% rests with the top ten. The sequenced sample consisted of PBMCs or a T cell subset sorted from them (not recorded which). The receptors here all came from an adult woman who had mild COVID-19 (a few samples of this study predate the infection). Cell type and time point are not known.

This chain links TRBV6-5 with TRBJ1-1; 12 nucleotides align to TRBD1. Losses at the gene ends were 6 bases for V and 3 bases for J; bases not matched to a gene: 11. The CDR3 consists of 17 residues. Germline V gene sequence: CDR1 MNHEY, CDR2 SVGAGI. This chain's CDR3 is CASSFAGTGGVDTEAFF. As DNA, the CDR3 is TGTGCCAGCAGCTTTGCCGGGACAGGGGGCGTAGACACTGAAGCTTTCTTT.

The CDR3 DNA sequence: TGTGCCAGCAGCTTTTCTAGCGGGTCAGACAATGAGCAGTTCTTC. This gives the protein CASSFSSGSDNEQFF. The rearrangement joins TRBV7-3 to TRBJ2-1, with 8 bases aligning to TRBD2. Unmatched junction bases numbered 6, after V lost 3 bases and J lost 5 bases. The CDR3 spans 15 residues. The germline CDR1 and CDR2 sequences are SGHTA and FQGTGA.

This clonotype was observed many times. The DNA of the CDR3 is TGTGCCAGCAGTGGAACGACTGCTACTGGGGCCAACGTCCTGACTTTC. The encoded protein is CASSGTTATGANVLTF. The V gene is TRBV6-4, the J gene TRBJ2-6; D is uncertain. Trimming removed 4 bases from V and 2 bases from J, with 12 bases in between. Looked up from germline, CDR1 is MRHNA and CDR2 is SNTAGT. This CDR3 is built from 16 residues.

The chain employs TRBV20-1 and TRBJ2-1; no firm D call. Germline V gene lookup returns CDR1 DFQATT and CDR2 SNEGSKA (reference sequence). V was trimmed by 6 bases and J by 0 bases, leaving 9 bases between them. There are 13 residues in the CDR3. CDR3 in amino acids: CSASQSSYNEQFF. The DNA of the CDR3 is TGCAGTGCATCACAGAGCTCCTACAATGAGCAGTTCTTC.

The V gene is TRBV7-9, the J gene TRBJ1-1, with 9 bases matching TRBD1. The V and J ends lost 5 bases and 5 bases, in that order; junction bases with no gene match: 3. The CDR3 covers 13 residues. Germline values: CDR1 SEHNR, CDR2 FQNEAQ (reference sequence). The CDR3, as DNA: TGTGCCAGCAGCGGGACAGGGCCAACTGAAGCTTTCTTT. Translated: CASSGTGPTEAFF.

Only a few counts were recorded for this clonotype. The rearrangement joins TRBV18 to TRBJ2-1; D may match TRBD1 or TRBD2 (5 bases each). Trimming took off 3 bases at V and 6 bases at J, with 12 bases between the two ends. The CDR3 extends over 14 amino acids. Germline loops: CDR1 KGHSH, CDR2 LQKENI. Here the CDR3 DNA reads TGTGCCAGCTCACCCCCGGGGCGACTCAATGAGCAGTTCTTC. Residues: CASSPPGRLNEQFF.

This clonotype was picked up many times. V usage is TRBV2 and J usage is TRBJ1-1, with a tentative D call TRBD1 (6 bases). CDR1 and CDR2 (germline): SNHLY, FYNNEI. This CDR3 region has 14 residues. Trimming removed 6 bases at V and 0 bases at J, with 11 bases between. Here the CDR3 reads CASSGGRMNTEAFF. The CDR3 DNA sequence: TGTGCCAGCAGCGGGGGCAGAATGAACACTGAAGCTTTCTTT.

This clonotype was detected a few times. The chain links TRBV4-1 to TRBJ1-2; possible D gene TRBD1, 5 bases. The CDR3 has 14 residues. Germline CDR1 reads MGHRA; CDR2 reads YSYEKL. Between the trimmed V and J ends, which lost 3 bases and 8 bases, there was a span of 16 bases. CDR3 amino acids: CASSHPPQGTGYTF. CDR3 nucleotides: TGCGCCAGCAGCCATCCGCCGCAGGGTACGGGCTACACCTTC.

This clonotype was recorded at least ten times. The CDR3 loop is CASSLGQGRTDTQYF. The CDR3 nucleotides read TGTGCCAGCAGCTTAGGACAGGGCCGCACAGATACGCAGTATTTT. The genes are TRBV7-2 and TRBJ2-3; TRBD1 agrees at 7 bases. The trim removed 1 base at V and 1 base at J, leaving 2 bases unmatched. This CDR3 contains 15 residues. Germline V gene lookup returns CDR1 SGHTA and CDR2 FQGNSA.

The V and J genes are TRBV7-6 and TRBJ2-2; 10 bases are a match to TRBD2. The germline V gene has CDR1 SGHVS and CDR2 FNYEAQ. V lost 5 bases and J lost 4; bases outside the gene matches: 4. The CDR3 runs to 15 residues. The CDR3 loop reads CASSPAGGLTGELFF. In DNA form, the CDR3 reads TGTGCCAGCAGCCCAGCGGGGGGGCTCACCGGGGAGCTGTTTTTT.

The chain links TRBV2 to TRBJ1-3; D is unclear. Trimming left V 4 bases short and J 0 bases short, with 13 bases between. Germline values: CDR1 SNHLY, CDR2 FYNNEI. The length of the CDR3 is 16 residues. The CDR3 DNA follows: TGTGCCAGCAGTGGGGTTTGGATACTCTCTGGAAACACCATATATTTT. It yields the protein CASSGVWILSGNTIYF.

The chain has TRBV12-3 or TRBV12-4 and TRBJ1-2; possible D gene TRBD1, 5 bases. This CDR3 spans 14 amino acids. V was pared by 6 bases and J by 4 bases, with 15 bases between. The CDR3 nucleotides are TGTGCCAGCAGCCCCCTCAGGGAGACCTATGGCTACACCTTC. It specifies CASSPLRETYGYTF.

This clonotype was picked up a small number of times. The V call is TRBV11-3, the J call TRBJ2-7; TRBD2 aligns across 10 bases. Germline V gene lookup returns CDR1 SGHNT and CDR2 YENEEA. The CDR3 has 16 amino acids. V trimming: 4 bases; J trimming: 1 base; junction bases outside the gene matches: 7. The CDR3 DNA follows: TGTGCCAGCAGCTCATTAGCGGGAGGTCGGTCCTACGAGCAGTACTTC. As protein: CASSSLAGGRSYEQYF.

About this clonotype itself: At one boundary the junction diverges from the germline segment, which might be a read error. J is TRBJ2-1 and V is TRBV30, with D possibly matching TRBD2 (6 bases). The CDR3 is 11 residues long. Germline assignment: CDR1 GTSNPN and CDR2 SVGIG (reference sequence). DNA for the CDR3: TGTGCCTTGAAAGGCGTCCGGGAGCAGTTATTC. This translates into CALKGVREQLF.

The gene calls are TRBV5-4 and TRBJ2-3, with 7 bases lining up with TRBD2. In germline, CDR1 is SGHNT, CDR2 YYREEE (reference sequence). The CDR3 has 17 amino acids. After removal of 4 bases from V and 6 bases from J, the junction contained 17 bases not matched to a gene. The CDR3 is CASSQSSRPGGIDTQYF. DNA for the CDR3: TGTGCCAGCAGCCAAAGTAGCCGGCCCGGGGGGATTGATACGCAGTATTTT.

This clonotype was recorded a few times. The chain has TRBV20-1 and TRBJ1-1; possible D gene TRBD1, 6 bases. Germline V CDR1 and CDR2: DFQATT, SNEGSKA (reference sequence). This CDR3 contains 12 residues. Trimming stripped 6 bases from V and 1 base from J, with 9 bases between. The CDR3 sequence is CSAKTGNTEAFF. In nucleotides, the CDR3 is TGCAGTGCCAAGACAGGGAACACTGAAGCTTTCTTT.

In this sample, this clonotype turned up many times. This chain joins TRBV18 and TRBJ1-6, with TRBD1 matching 9 bases. J gave up 7 bases and V 2 bases, and 6 bases lay outside the gene matches. The V gene's germline CDR1 is KGHSH and CDR2 LQKENI. The CDR3 length is 16 residues. CDR3 sequence (DNA): TGTGCCAGCTCACCATTTTGGGACAGGGCAAATTCACCCCTCCACTTT. This translates into CASSPFWDRANSPLHF.

A few counts support this clonotype. This chain joins TRBV5-1 and TRBJ2-5; TRBD1 agrees at 9 bases. Germline CDR1 SGHRS, CDR2 YFSETQ. V gave up 4 bases and J gave up 5 bases; unmatched junction bases: 9. The CDR3 runs to 15 residues. CDR3 residues: CASSPGTGWSETQYF. The DNA of the CDR3 is TGCGCCAGCAGCCCCGGGACAGGGTGGTCCGAGACCCAGTACTTC. The whole variable domain, remainder taken from reference TRBV5-1 and TRBJ2-5, is KAGVTQTPRYLIKTRGQQVTLSCSPISGHRSVSWYQQTPGQGLQFLFEYFSETQRNKGNFPGRFSGRQFSNSRSEMNVSTLELGDSALYLCASSPGTGWSETQYFGPGTRLLVL.

This chain links TRBV4-3 with TRBJ2-5; no clear D. This CDR3 comprises 14 residues. Trimming shortened V by 1 base and J by 2 bases, and 8 bases separated the two germline ends. Germline CDR1 LGHNA, CDR2 YSLEER. Written as DNA, the CDR3 is TGCGCCAGCAGCCAAGGTCCCAGTCAAGAGACCCAGTACTTC. Amino acids: CASSQGPSQETQYF.

This clonotype was observed at least ten times. The CDR3 spells CASSGGRGHSNEQFF. In nucleotides, the CDR3 is TGCGCCAGCAGCGGGGGGCGAGGGCATTCCAATGAGCAGTTCTTC. V usage is TRBV5-1 and J usage is TRBJ2-1, with D perhaps being TRBD1 or TRBD2 (6 bases each). The ends were cut back, 4 bases at V and 6 bases at J, with 17 bases in the middle. Per germline, CDR1 SGHRS and CDR2 YFSETQ. This CDR3 has 15 amino acids.

This clonotype showed up just a few times. The chain couples TRBV11-1 to TRBJ2-7, with a tentative D call TRBD1 (6 bases). The CDR3 length is 16 residues. In germline, CDR1 is SGHAT, CDR2 FQDESV (reference sequence). V lost 2 bases and J lost 5, with 19 bases in between. The CDR3 reads CASSLQGQSLLHEQYF. As DNA, the CDR3 is TGTGCCAGCAGCTTACAAGGACAGAGCCTCTTACACGAGCAGTACTTC.

Only a few counts were recorded for this clonotype. The CDR3 loop reads CASSSPGLADHNEQFF. The DNA for the CDR3 is TGTGCCAGCAGCTCCCCCGGGCTAGCGGACCACAATGAGCAGTTCTTC. The chain has TRBV7-9 and TRBJ2-1; 7 bases are a match to TRBD2. Germline-derived CDR1 and CDR2 are SEHNR and FQNEAQ (reference sequence). Losses at the gene ends were 4 bases for V and 5 bases for J; bases not matched to a gene: 11. The CDR3 totals 16 residues.

This clonotype was counted only a few times. The chain employs TRBV9 and TRBJ1-1, with 7 bases lining up with TRBD1. CDR3 length: 16 amino acids. With V trimmed by 3 bases and J by 0 bases, 8 bases remained unmatched. Germline CDR1 and CDR2: SGDLS and YYNGEE. The CDR3 spells CASSGLRGRMNTEAFF. The CDR3 DNA reads as TGTGCCAGCAGCGGACTCAGGGGGAGAATGAACACTGAAGCTTTCTTT.

The chain employs TRBV25-1 and TRBJ2-7; D unresolved. Germline V gene lookup returns CDR1 MGHDK and CDR2 SYGVNS. The CDR3 consists of 14 residues. Trimming took off 2 bases at V and 1 base at J, with 9 bases between the two ends. Written as DNA, the CDR3 is TGTGCCAGCAGTGAAGATGTACTATCCTACGAGCAGTACTTC. Encoded protein: CASSEDVLSYEQYF.

The rearrangement joins TRBV20-1 to TRBJ2-1; 8 positions match TRBD2. V dropped 3 bases and J dropped 3; count of bases not matched to a gene: 4. From germline, CDR1 is DFQATT and CDR2 SNEGSKA (reference sequence). This CDR3 spans 14 amino acids. CDR3 sequence (DNA): TGCAGTGCTAGGATTAGCGGGGTCTACAATGAGCAGTTCTTC. It yields the protein CSARISGVYNEQFF.